The table lists the clone carrying this T cell receptor beta chain with a few counts. Its target is not known. This CDR3 is 15 amino acids long. The V end lost 1 base, the J end lost 1 base, and 5 bases lay between the germline ends. TCRalpha and TCRbeta libraries used 5'RACE with constant-segment primers and UMIs. TCRdb used MiXCR to reprocess the 5' RACE reads, holding one entry per CDR3 protein. The sample lists around 470,000 distinct CDR3 sequences; 20% were seen once. This entry is derived from a study of T-cell memory formation after mild COVID-19. Study as a whole: The TCR clusters were mostly specific to one donor.

The study's findings and limits: Second-wave clones with a day 37 peak had unconfirmed SARS-CoV-2 specificity.

Sequences were obtained from PBMCs or a T cell subset sorted from them (not recorded which). The chain has TRBV12-3 or TRBV12-4 and TRBJ2-6; no reliable D call. This TCR derives from an adult woman who had mild COVID-19 (a few samples of this study predate the infection). Cell type and time point are not known. Here the CDR3 DNA reads TGTGCCAGCAGTTTAGGGCAGTCTGGGGCCAACGTCCTGACTTTC. Translation: CASSLGQSGANVLTF.